This is a list of T cell receptor beta chains from one sample in a study of blood T cell repertoires in COVID-19. The table came from immunoSEQ multiplex PCR; TCRdb's copy has only in-frame clones and leaves some out. The table has about 310,000 clones, about nine tenths seen once. The source material was peripheral blood. The receptors were sampled from a man between 18 and 35 years old with active or convalescent COVID-19. Both conserved end residues are trimmed from each CDR3. Size is omitted from some rows. Given values are once, few, many or a class for expanded clones.

CDR3 protein	clone size	V gene
ASSPDGQAREAF	-	TRBV5-4
ASSLWYQGARGYT	-	TRBV5-6
ASSQDREEQY	-	TRBV4-2
ASSSPPRGTEAF	-	TRBV28
ASRGQGKQPQH	-	TRBV19
ASSQGLAITDTQY	once	TRBV4-1
ASSDHPGRGVDSPLH	-	TRBV27
ASSLDPQDMNTEAF	-	TRBV5-1
ASSQEVTFDTEAF	-	TRBV4-3
ASSPGTSGVSYEQY	-	TRBV11-2
ATSRSPKTDTQY	-	TRBV15
ASGQGQGEFQETQY	-	TRBV12-5
ASSASGTEHGYT	-	TRBV7-9
ASSLGDRDENYGYT	-	TRBV5-1
ASSQAGGRDEQF	few	TRBV3-1/TRBV3-2